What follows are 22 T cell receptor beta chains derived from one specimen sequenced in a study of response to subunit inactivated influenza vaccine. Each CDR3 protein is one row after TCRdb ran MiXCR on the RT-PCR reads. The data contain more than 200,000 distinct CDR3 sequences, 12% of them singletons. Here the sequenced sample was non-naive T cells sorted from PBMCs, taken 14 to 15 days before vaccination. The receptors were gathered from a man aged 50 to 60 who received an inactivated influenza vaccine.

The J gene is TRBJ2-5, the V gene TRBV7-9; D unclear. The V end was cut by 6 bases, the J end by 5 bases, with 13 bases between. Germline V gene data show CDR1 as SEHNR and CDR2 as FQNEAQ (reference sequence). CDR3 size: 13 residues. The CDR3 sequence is CASSSQDDETQYF. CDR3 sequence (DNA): TGTGCCAGCAGTTCCCAGGACGATGAGACCCAGTACTTC.

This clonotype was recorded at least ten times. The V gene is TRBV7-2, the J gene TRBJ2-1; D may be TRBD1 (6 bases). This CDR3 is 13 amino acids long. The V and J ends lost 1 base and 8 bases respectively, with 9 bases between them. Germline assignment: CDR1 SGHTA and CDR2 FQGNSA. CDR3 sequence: CASSLDRVDEQFF. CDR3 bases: TGTGCCAGCAGCTTAGACAGGGTGGATGAGCAGTTCTTC.

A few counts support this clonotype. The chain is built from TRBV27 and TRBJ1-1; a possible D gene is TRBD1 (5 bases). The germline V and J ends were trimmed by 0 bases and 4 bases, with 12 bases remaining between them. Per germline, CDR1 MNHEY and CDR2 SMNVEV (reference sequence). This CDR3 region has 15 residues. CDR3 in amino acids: CASSLSGRGGTEAFF. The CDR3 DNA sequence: TGTGCCAGCAGTTTATCCGGGAGGGGTGGCACTGAAGCTTTCTTT.

The CDR3 region has the DNA TGTGCCAGCTCACCCCCGGGACAGCCCTACGAGCAGTACTTC. Translation gives CASSPPGQPYEQYF. This chain connects TRBV18 to TRBJ2-7; 7 nucleotides align to TRBD1. There are 14 residues in the CDR3. Germline V CDR1 and CDR2: KGHSH, LQKENI. The V gene end was trimmed by 3 bases and the J gene end by 2 bases; junction bases not matched to a gene: 4.

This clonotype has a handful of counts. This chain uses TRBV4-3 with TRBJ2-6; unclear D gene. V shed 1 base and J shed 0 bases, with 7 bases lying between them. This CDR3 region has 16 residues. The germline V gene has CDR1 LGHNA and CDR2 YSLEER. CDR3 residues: CASSQGHLSGANVLTF. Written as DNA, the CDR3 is TGCGCCAGCAGCCAAGGACACCTCTCTGGGGCCAACGTCCTGACTTTC.

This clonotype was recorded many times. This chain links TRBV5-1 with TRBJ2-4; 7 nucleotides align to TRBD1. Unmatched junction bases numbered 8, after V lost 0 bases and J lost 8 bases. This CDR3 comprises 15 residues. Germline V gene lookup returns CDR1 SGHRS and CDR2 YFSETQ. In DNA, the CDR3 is TGCGCCAGCAGCTTGGAGGGACAGCCTTCAGACATTCAGTACTTC. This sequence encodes CASSLEGQPSDIQYF.

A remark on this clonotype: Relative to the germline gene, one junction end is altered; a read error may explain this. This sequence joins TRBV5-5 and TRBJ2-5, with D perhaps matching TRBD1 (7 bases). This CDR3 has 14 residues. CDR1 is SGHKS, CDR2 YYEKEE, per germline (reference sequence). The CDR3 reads CAGRRDSRQETQYF. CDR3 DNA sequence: TGTGCCGGCAGGAGGGACAGTCGCCAAGAGACCCAGTACTTC. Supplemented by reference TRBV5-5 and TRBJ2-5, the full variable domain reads DAGVTQSPTHLIKTRGQQVTLRCSPISGHKSVSWYQQVLGQGPQFIFQYYEKEERGRGNFPDRFSARQFPNYSSELNVNALLLGDSALYLCAGRRDSRQETQYFGPGTRLLVL.

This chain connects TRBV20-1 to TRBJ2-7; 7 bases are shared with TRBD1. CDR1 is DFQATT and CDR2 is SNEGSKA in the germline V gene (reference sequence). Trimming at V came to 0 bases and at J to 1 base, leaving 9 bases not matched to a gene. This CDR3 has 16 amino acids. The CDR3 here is CSARDGDRPLSYEQYF. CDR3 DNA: TGCAGTGCTAGAGATGGGGACAGACCCTTATCCTACGAGCAGTACTTC.

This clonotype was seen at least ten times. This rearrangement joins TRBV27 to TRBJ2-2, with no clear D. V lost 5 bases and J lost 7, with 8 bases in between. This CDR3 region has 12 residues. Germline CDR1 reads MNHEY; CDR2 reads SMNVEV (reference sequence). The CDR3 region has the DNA TGTGCCAGCAGTCTCCGTTTCGGGGAGCTGTTTTTT. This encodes CASSLRFGELFF.

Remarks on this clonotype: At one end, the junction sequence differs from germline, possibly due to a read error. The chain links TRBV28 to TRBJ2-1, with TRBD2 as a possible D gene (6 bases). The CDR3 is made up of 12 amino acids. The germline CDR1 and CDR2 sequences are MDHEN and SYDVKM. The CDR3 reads CAGSPGEDEQFF. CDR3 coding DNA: TGTGCCGGCAGCCCGGGGGAGGATGAGCAGTTCTTC.

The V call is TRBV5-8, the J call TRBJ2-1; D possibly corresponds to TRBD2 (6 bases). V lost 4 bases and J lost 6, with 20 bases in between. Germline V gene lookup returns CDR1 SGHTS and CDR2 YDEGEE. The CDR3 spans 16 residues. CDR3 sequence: CASSPDGGARFNEQFF. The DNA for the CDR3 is TGTGCCAGCAGCCCAGATGGAGGGGCGAGGTTCAATGAGCAGTTCTTC.

The CDR3 DNA reads TGTGCCAGCAGCCCAGGGGGCAGGGGCCTCCCGGGGGCCAACGTCCTGACTTTC. Protein sequence: CASSPGGRGLPGANVLTF. This rearrangement joins TRBV11-1 to TRBJ2-6; 8 bases agree with TRBD1. The CDR3 length is 18 residues. Trimming at V came to 5 bases and at J to 4 bases, leaving 13 bases not matched to a gene. Germline loops: CDR1 SGHAT, CDR2 FQDESV (reference sequence).

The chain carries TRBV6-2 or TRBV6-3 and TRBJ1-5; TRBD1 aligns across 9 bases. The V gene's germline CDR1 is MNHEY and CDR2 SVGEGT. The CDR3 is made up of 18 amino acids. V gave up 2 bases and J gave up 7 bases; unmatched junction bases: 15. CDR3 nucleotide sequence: TGTGCCAGCAGTTACCCCTGGACAGGGGTAAGGCTTGACCAGCCCCAGCATTTT. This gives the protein CASSYPWTGVRLDQPQHF.

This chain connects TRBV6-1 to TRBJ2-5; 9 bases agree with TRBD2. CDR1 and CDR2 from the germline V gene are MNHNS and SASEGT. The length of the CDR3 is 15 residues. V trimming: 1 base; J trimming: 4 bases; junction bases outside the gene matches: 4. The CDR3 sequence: CASSEERGRGETQYF. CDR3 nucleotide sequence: TGTGCCAGCAGTGAAGAACGCGGGAGGGGAGAGACCCAGTACTTC.

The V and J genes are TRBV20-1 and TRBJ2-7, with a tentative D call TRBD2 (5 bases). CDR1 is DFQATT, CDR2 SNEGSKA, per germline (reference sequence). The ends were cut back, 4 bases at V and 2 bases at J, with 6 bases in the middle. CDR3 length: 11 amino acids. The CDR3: CSAMRAYEQYF. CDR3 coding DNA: TGCAGTGCTATGCGGGCCTACGAGCAGTACTTC.

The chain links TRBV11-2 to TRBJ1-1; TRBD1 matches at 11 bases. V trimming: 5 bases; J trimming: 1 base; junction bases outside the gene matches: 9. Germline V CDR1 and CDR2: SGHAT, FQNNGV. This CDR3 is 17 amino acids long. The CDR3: CASSRDRGRFRNTEAFF. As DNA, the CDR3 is TGTGCCAGCAGCCGGGACAGGGGGAGATTTCGGAACACTGAAGCTTTCTTT. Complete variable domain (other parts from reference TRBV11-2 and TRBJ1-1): EAGVAQSPRYKIIEKRQSVAFWCNPISGHATLYWYQQILGQGPKLLIQFQNNGVVDDSQLPKDRFSAERLKGVDSTLKIQPAKLEDSAVYLCASSRDRGRFRNTEAFFGQGTRLTVV.

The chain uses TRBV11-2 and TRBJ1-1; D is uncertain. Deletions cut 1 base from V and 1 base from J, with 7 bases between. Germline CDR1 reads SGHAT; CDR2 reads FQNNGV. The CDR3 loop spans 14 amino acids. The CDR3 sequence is CASSLAPGNTEAFF. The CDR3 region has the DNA TGTGCCAGCAGCTTAGCACCGGGGAACACTGAAGCTTTCTTT.

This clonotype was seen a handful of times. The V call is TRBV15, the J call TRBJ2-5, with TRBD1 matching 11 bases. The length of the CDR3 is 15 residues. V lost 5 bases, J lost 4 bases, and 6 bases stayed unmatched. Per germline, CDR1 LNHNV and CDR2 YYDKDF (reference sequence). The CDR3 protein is CATSLWTGGLETQYF. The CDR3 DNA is TGTGCCACCAGCCTGTGGACAGGGGGCTTAGAGACCCAGTACTTC.

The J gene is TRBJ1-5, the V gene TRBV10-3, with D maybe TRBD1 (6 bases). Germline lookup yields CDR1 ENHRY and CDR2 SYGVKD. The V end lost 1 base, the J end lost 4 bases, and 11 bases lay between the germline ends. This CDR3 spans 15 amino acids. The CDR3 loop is CAISEYYGQNQPQHF. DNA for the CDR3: TGTGCCATCAGTGAGTACTACGGACAGAATCAGCCCCAGCATTTT.

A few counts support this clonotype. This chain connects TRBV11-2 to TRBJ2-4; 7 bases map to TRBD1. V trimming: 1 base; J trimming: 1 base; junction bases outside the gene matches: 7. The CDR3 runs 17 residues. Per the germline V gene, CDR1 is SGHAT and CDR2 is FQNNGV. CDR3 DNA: TGTGCCAGCAGCTTAGTCGGCCAGGGGGTGGCCAAAAACATTCAGTACTTC. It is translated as CASSLVGQGVAKNIQYF.

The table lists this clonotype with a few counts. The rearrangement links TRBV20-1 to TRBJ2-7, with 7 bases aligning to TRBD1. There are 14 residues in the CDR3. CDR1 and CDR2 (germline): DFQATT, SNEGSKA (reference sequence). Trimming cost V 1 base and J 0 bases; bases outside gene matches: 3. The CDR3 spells CSARGWDSSYEQYF. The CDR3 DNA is TGCAGTGCTAGAGGATGGGACAGCTCCTACGAGCAGTACTTC.

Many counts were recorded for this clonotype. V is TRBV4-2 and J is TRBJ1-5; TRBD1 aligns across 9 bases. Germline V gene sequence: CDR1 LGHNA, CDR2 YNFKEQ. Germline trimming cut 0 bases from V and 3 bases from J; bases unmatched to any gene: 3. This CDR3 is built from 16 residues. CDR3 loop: CASSQEWDRDNQPQHF. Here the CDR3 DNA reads TGTGCCAGCAGCCAAGAGTGGGACAGGGACAATCAGCCCCAGCATTTT.